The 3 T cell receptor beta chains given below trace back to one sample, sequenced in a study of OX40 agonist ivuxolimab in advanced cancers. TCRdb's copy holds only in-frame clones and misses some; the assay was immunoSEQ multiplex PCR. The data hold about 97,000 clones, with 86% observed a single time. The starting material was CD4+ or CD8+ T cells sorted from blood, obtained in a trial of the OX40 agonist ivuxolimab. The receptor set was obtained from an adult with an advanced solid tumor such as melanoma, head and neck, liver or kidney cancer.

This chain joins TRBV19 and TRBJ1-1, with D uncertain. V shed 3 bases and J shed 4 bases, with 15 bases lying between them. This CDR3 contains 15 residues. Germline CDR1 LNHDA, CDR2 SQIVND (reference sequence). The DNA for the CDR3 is TGTGCCAGTAGTATTTTACGCACCGGGTCCACTGAAGCTTTCTTT. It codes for CASSILRTGSTEAFF.

In DNA form, the CDR3 reads TGTGCCAGCAGCTTGGGGGGGGCCTTGGGAGAGACCCAGTACTTC. It encodes CASSLGGALGETQYF. This chain connects TRBV5-8 to TRBJ2-5; perhaps D is TRBD1 or TRBD2 (6 bases each). The germline CDR1 and CDR2 sequences are SGHTS and YDEGEE. This CDR3 has 15 residues. V was trimmed by 0 bases and J by 4 bases, leaving 13 bases between them.

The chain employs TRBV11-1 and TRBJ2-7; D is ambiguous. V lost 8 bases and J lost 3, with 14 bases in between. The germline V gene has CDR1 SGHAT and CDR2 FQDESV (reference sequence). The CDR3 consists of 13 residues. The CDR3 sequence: CASGKENSYEQYF. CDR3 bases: TGTGCCAGCGGGAAAGAAAACAGCTACGAGCAGTACTTC.